This T cell receptor beta chain is from a study of regulatory T cells in long-lasting Graves disease. Points from the study as a whole: Persistent disease showed a preference for TRBV28, TRBJ1-2 and TRBJ2-5. Persistent patients had a count of shared public clonotypes (approximately 3,000) that exceeded that of new patients (about 870).

Indicated time point: persistent/refractory GD, antithyroid drugs over 5 years with positive TRAb. RNA extracted from PBMCs served as the sequencing template. Those enrolled as patients came out of an endocrinology department in Xi'an, China. Into tubes containing EDTA, approximately 8.5 milliliters of peripheral blood were drawn. The sample holds a few counts of this clonotype. Antigen: not known. The germline gives CDR1 MNHNS, CDR2 SASEGT. Trimming took 6 bases from V and 0 from J; bases not matched to a gene: 5. The CDR3 length is 15 residues. Arm-PCR with iRepertoire HTBI primers amplified the CDR3 regions for these TCR beta libraries. TCRdb analysed the multiplex PCR reads with MiXCR anew, one entry per CDR3 protein. The top ten hold around 42% of the sample, which has over 650,000 distinct CDR3 sequences, around 30% seen once.

J is TRBJ2-7 and V is TRBV6-1; TRBD1 agrees at 10 bases. The sequences come from peripheral blood mononuclear cells (PBMCs), collected when the disease was refractory, from a patient treated with antithyroid drugs. The TCR comes from a female donor with Graves disease. CDR3 in amino acids: CASRRQGASSYEQYF. The CDR3 nucleotides are TGTGCCAGCAGAAGACAGGGGGCGAGCTCCTACGAGCAGTACTTC.